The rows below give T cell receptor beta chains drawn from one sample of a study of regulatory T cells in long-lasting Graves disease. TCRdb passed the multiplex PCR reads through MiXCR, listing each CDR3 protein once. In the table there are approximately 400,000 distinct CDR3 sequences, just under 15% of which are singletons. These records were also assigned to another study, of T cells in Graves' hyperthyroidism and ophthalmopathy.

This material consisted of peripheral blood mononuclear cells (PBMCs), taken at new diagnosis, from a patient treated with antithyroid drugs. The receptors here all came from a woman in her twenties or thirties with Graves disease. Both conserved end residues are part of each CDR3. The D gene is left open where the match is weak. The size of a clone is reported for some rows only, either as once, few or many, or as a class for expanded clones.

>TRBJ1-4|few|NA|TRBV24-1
CATSRTGEKLFF
TGTGCCACCAGTAGAACGGGGGAAAAACTGTTTTTT
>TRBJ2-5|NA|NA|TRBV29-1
CSVRQIQETQYF
TGCAGCGTCAGACAAATACAAGAGACCCAGTACTTC
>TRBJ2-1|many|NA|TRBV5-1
CASSSIGRTYNEQFF
TGCGCCAGCAGTTCGATTGGGCGGACATACAATGAGCAGTTCTTC
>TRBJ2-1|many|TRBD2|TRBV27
CASSLIWMGGGGSSRLPPQFF
TGTGCCAGCAGTTTGATCTGGATGGGAGGAGGCGGGAGTAGCCGCCTCCCGCCGCAGTTCTTC
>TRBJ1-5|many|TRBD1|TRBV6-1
CASSEGQANQPQHF
TGTGCCAGCAGTGAGGGACAGGCAAATCAGCCCCAGCATTTT
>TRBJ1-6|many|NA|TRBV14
CASNHRGTNSPLHF
TGTGCCAGCAATCACCGGGGTACTAATTCACCCCTCCACTTT
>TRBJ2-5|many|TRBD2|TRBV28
CASSLPVAAGEGETQYF
TGTGCCAGCAGTTTACCCGTCGCGGCGGGAGAGGGTGAGACCCAGTACTTC
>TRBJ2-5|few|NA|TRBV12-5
CASGWGVGETQYF
TGTGCTAGTGGTTGGGGAGTTGGAGAGACCCAGTACTTC
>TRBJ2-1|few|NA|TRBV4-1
CASSHPLTDNNEQFF
TGCGCCAGCAGCCACCCTCTGACCGATAACAATGAGCAGTTCTTC
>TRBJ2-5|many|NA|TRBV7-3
CASSLMGAGETQYF
TGTGCCAGCAGCTTAATGGGGGCGGGAGAGACCCAGTACTTC
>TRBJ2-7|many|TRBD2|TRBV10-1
CASSESGSGLYEQYF
TGCGCCAGCAGTGAGAGTGGTAGCGGGCTCTACGAGCAGTACTTC
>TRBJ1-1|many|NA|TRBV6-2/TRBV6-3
CASSAPDKYTEAFF
TGTGCCAGCAGTGCGCCGGATAAGTACACTGAAGCTTTCTTT
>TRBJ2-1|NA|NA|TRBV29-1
CSHRAGPGNEQFF
TGCAGCCACCGGGCGGGCCCCGGGAATGAGCAGTTCTTC
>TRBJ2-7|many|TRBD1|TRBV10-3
CAISGQTTYEQYF
TGTGCCATCTCGGGACAGACGACCTACGAGCAGTACTTC
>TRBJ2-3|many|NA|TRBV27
CASSFALDLADTQYF
TGTGCCAGCAGTTTCGCGTTAGATCTCGCAGATACGCAGTATTTT
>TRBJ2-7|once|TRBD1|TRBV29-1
CSDRDRGLYNEQYF
TGCAGCGATCGGGACAGGGGGCTTTACAATGAGCAGTACTTC
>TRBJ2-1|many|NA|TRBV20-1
CSARDQNEQFF
TGCAGTGCTAGAGATCAGAATGAGCAGTTCTTC
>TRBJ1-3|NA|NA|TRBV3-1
CASSQFRDLTRNTIYF
TGTGCCAGCAGCCAGTTTCGGGACCTAACGAGAAACACCATATATTTT
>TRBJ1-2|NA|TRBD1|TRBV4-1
CASSQIQGDGYTF
TGCGCCAGCAGCCAAATACAGGGGGATGGCTACACCTTC
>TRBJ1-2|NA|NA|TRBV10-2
CASSEQSNYGYTF
TGCGCCAGCAGTGAACAGAGTAACTATGGCTACACCTTC
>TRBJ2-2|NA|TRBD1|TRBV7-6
CASSFVGDRTGELFF
TGTGCCAGCAGCTTCGTGGGGGACAGGACCGGGGAGCTGTTTTTT
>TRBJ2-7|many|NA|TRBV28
CASSLPTLGLGTYEQYF
TGTGCCAGCAGTTTACCCACCCTCGGACTGGGGACCTACGAGCAGTACTTC
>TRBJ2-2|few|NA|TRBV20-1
CSAKKGTRNTGELFF
TGCAGTGCGAAGAAAGGGACTCGAAACACCGGGGAGCTGTTTTTT
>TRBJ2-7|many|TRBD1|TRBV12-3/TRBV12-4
CASSSRTGTYEQYF
TGTGCCAGCAGTTCCCGGACAGGGACCTACGAGCAGTACTTC
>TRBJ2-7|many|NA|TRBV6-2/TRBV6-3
CASNFMSGYTYEQYF
TGTGCCAGCAACTTCATGTCCGGGTACACCTACGAGCAGTACTTC
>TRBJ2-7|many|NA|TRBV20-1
CSARSSGGLAGEQYF
TGCAGTGCTAGATCCAGTGGTGGGCTAGCTGGGGAGCAGTACTTC
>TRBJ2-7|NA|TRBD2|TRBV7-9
CASSLAGGPDEQYF
TGTGCCAGCAGCCTAGCGGGAGGGCCCGACGAGCAGTACTTC
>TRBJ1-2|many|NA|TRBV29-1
CSVERGLGNYGYTF
TGCAGCGTTGAGAGGGGACTGGGGAACTATGGCTACACCTTC
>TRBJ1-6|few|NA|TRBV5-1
CASSQDDSPLHF
TGCGCCAGCAGCCAGGACGATTCACCCCTCCACTTT
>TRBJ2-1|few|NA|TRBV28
CASNWRSYNEQFF
TGTGCCAGCAACTGGCGATCCTACAATGAGCAGTTCTTC
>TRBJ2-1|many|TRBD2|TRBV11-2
CASSSLSGSLYNEQFF
TGTGCCAGCAGCTCTCTTAGCGGGAGCCTCTACAATGAGCAGTTCTTC
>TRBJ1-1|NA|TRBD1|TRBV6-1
CASSAGTGATNTEAFF
TGTGCCAGCAGTGCAGGGACAGGGGCGACGAACACTGAAGCTTTCTTT
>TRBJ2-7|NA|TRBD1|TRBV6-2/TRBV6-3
CASSLGTGFSEQYF
TGTGCCAGCAGTTTGGGGACAGGTTTTTCCGAGCAGTACTTC
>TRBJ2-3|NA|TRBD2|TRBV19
CASRRAGARTDTQYF
TGTGCCAGTAGGCGAGCGGGAGCGCGCACAGATACGCAGTATTTT
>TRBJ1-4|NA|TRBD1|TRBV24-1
CATSEGTGGGEKLFF
TGTGCCACCAGTGAAGGGACAGGGGGAGGTGAAAAACTGTTTTTT
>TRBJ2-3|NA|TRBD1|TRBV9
CASSTPGQSLTDTQYF
TGTGCCAGCAGCACACCGGGACAGTCTCTCACAGATACGCAGTATTTT
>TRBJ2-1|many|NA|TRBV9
CASSVVRGTGGDEQFF
TGTGCCAGCAGCGTAGTAAGGGGGACGGGGGGCGACGAGCAGTTCTTC
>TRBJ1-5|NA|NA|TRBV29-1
CSAAESSNQPQHF
TGCAGCGCTGCTGAGAGTAGCAATCAGCCCCAGCATTTT
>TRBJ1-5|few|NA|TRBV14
CASSQGAFYSNQPQHF
TGTGCCAGCAGCCAAGGGGCTTTTTATAGCAATCAGCCCCAGCATTTT
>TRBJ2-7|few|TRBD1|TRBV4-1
CASSQEAGTGPSEPAYEQYF
TGCGCCAGCAGCCAAGAGGCCGGGACAGGGCCGTCTGAGCCAGCCTACGAGCAGTACTTC
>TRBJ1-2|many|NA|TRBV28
CASSLRATPANYGYTF
TGTGCCAGCAGTTTGAGGGCCACTCCGGCTAACTATGGCTACACCTTC
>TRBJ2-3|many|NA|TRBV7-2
CASSSAGQDTQYF
TGTGCCAGCAGCTCTGCAGGCCAAGATACGCAGTATTTT
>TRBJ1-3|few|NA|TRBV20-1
CSAPASWGNTIYF
TGCAGTGCTCCGGCGTCTTGGGGAAACACCATATATTTT
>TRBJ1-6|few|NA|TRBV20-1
CSARRVALYSPLHF
TGCAGTGCTAGGAGGGTGGCCCTTTATTCACCCCTCCACTTT
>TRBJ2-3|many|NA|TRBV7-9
CASSLGVPDTQYF
TGTGCCAGCAGCCTAGGGGTTCCAGATACGCAGTATTTT
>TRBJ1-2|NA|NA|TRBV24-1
CATSDYYYGYTF
TGTGCCACCAGTGATTATTACTATGGCTACACCTTC
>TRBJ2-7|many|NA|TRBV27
CASSRFGGAQFEQYF
TGTGCCAGCAGCCGATTTGGGGGAGCGCAGTTCGAGCAGTACTTC
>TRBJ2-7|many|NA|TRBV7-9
CASSPRTAFYEQYF
TGTGCCAGCAGCCCGAGGACGGCATTCTACGAGCAGTACTTC
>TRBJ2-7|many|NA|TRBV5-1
CASRSDRWPSYEQYF
TGCGCCAGCAGATCCGATAGATGGCCCTCCTACGAGCAGTACTTC
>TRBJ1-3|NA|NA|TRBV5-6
CASSRGGEDSGNTIYF
TGTGCCAGCAGCCGGGGGGGAGAGGACTCTGGAAACACCATATATTTT
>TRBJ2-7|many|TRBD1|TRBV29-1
CSVEGGSSPGQGSSYEQYF
TGCAGCGTTGAAGGAGGGAGCTCCCCGGGACAGGGTAGCTCCTACGAGCAGTACTTC
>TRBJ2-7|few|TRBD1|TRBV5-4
CASSVRQGTIYEQYF
TGTGCCAGCAGCGTTAGACAGGGAACAATATACGAGCAGTACTTC
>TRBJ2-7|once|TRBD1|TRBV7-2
CASSLELRDRASEQYF
TGTGCCAGCAGCTTAGAACTCCGGGACAGGGCTTCCGAGCAGTACTTC